Given below is one TCR beta chain in context. Antigen unknown. The sample comes from a study of CD8+ T cells in alopecia areata. Overall study results and limits: Affected lesional scalp, above all in alopecia totalis/universalis, was more clonal than normal scalp.

TCR sequencing used cDNA made by reverse transcription of extracted RNA. Data came from immunoSEQ multiplex PCR; TCRdb stores just in-frame clones and leaves some out. The top ten hold approximately 5.1% of the sample, which has approximately 190,000 clones, nearly 60% seen once. CDR3 length equals 13 residues. Germline CDR1 SGHDT, CDR2 YYEEEE. V was shortened by 5 bases and J by 2 bases, with 10 bases between the two germline ends. Regarding treatment: oral pan-JAK inhibitor, 5-10 mg twice daily. The researchers isolated CD4+ and CD8+ T cells from PBMCs by sorting. This sample comprised CD4+ T cells sorted from blood, obtained at week 24, from a patient treated with tofacitinib. The sequence was obtained from a human donor with alopecia areata. The rearrangement joins TRBV5-6 to TRBJ1-1; a weak D match, TRBD1 (6 bases). CDR3 sequence (DNA): TGTGCCAGCAGTTTCGGGACAAACACTGAAGCTTTCTTT. It encodes CASSFGTNTEAFF. Variable domain in full (rest from reference TRBV5-6 and TRBJ1-1): DAGVTQSPTHLIKTRGQQVTLRCSPKSGHDTVSWYQQALGQGPQFIFQYYEEEERQRGNFPDRFSGHQFPNYSSELNVNALLLGDSALYLCASSFGTNTEAFFGQGTRLTVV.